This T cell receptor (beta chain) appears in the sequencing data of a study of T cells after yellow fever vaccination (dated by TCRdb to between 2018 and 2021). Describing the broader study: Libraries from fractions with low cell numbers were prepared with the SMART-Seq v4 Ultra Low Input RNA kit. To track T-cell clones before and after primary and booster YFV17D yellow fever vaccination, bulk TCR alpha and beta repertoires were sequenced longitudinally. Two healthy male donors made up the cohort, one aged 18 to 30 years and the other aged 30 to 40 years. Blood was collected at multiple timepoints before and after primary and secondary immunization, and bulk PBMC replicates and cell subsets were isolated. General study outcomes and caveats: Compared with the primary T-cell response, the secondary T-cell response was weaker but faster, peaking on day 5 rather than day 15. Most clones expanded after primary vaccination (around 96% of CD4 and around 89% of CD8) were re-detected after the booster, suggesting that broad memory maintenance occurred. A small fraction of clonotypes appeared in both the CD4 and CD8 compartments, likely as a result of convergent recombination. Only a couple of donors were included in the study, so the extent to which the findings can be generalized is limited. Because abundant contaminating clonotypes from the bulk population could be contained in FACS-sorted repertoires, computational filtering was required.

This clonotype was recorded many times. Its antigen is unknown. Base qualities were left out, and no much larger clone turns up one base away. The treatment or condition label corresponds to: live attenuated yellow fever vaccine strain. PBMCs were isolated from peripheral blood using a standard Ficoll-Paque protocol. Dynabeads CD4 and CD8 positive selection kits were used to isolate the CD4 and CD8 T-cell fractions. TriZol was used to extract RNA from bulk PBMCs, CD4 and CD8 fractions, and dextramer-positive and dextramer-negative fractions. TCR cDNA was synthesized by 5'RACE template switching, through which a universal primer site and unique molecular identifiers were introduced. Priming of cDNA synthesis was performed from both the TCR alpha and TCR beta constant segments. Library amplification involved two PCR steps, and the second step added sample barcodes and sequencing adapters. Sequencing of libraries was performed on Illumina HiSeq 2500 (2x100 bp) or NovaSeq (2x150 bp). The source study handled its data this way. Reads were demultiplexed and collapsed into UMI consensus sequences with MIGEC, and V(D)J alignment was performed with MiXCR. Vaccine-responding clonotypes were defined with edgeR using replicate PBMC samples, requiring FDR below 0.01 and a log2 fold change above 5 up to day 15. Each bulk clonotype received a CD4 or CD8 identity based on whether the sequenced CD4 or CD8 repertoire contained that clonotype at higher abundance. TCRdb trimmed the raw reads at Q25, called clones with MiXCR and kept productive beta chains. Records with the same CDR3 protein are collapsed into one entry carrying the most frequent genes and DNA. The V and J calls and clone size come from TCRdb's table, not from the authors' own analysis. The sample yields more than 55,000 distinct CDR3 sequences; 7.4% were counted once. Together, the top ten hold 30% to 45% of the sample.

V is pruned by 6 bases and J by 4 bases, leaving 6 bases of the junction without a gene match. CDR1 and CDR2 are read off the germline V gene as MNHNS and SASEGT. The CDR3 starts with the cysteine, ends with the phenylalanine, and has 14 residues. CDR3 DNA is the only sequence kept; it has 42 bases, read in frame from the first base. This TCR came from a young man who received the YFV17D yellow fever vaccine. The source was CD8+ T cells sorted from PBMCs, collected 15 days after the yellow fever booster vaccination. The chain is assembled from TRBV6-1 and TRBJ1-1, with 9 central nucleotides matching TRBD1. The nucleotides are TGTGCCAGCAGCCCGGGACAGGGAGTCACTGAAGCTTTCTTT. This gives the protein CASSPGQGVTEAFF.